Listed below are T cell receptor beta chains from one sample, sequenced in a study of blood T cell repertoires in COVID-19. Method: immunoSEQ multiplex PCR; TCRdb's copy keeps in-frame clones and lacks some. The table has hundreds of thousands of clones, around nine tenths seen once; the top ten hold around 5.8%. The sample taken for sequencing was PBMCs or T cells enriched from blood (not recorded which). Receptors were obtained from a middle-aged woman who had recovered from COVID-19. CDR3s include the opening cysteine and the closing phenylalanine or tryptophan. Each record gives: J gene, D gene, V gene, clone size, CDR3 protein. D genes are given only for firm matches. Clone size, where shown, is once, few, many, or a class for clones that have expanded.

J: TRBJ2-3; D: -; V: TRBV4-3; size: -; CDR3: CASSQAAGASGHTDTQYF
J: TRBJ2-3; D: -; V: TRBV7-6; size: -; CDR3: CASSPGLFTDTQYF
J: TRBJ2-5; D: -; V: TRBV7-2; size: -; CDR3: CASSSGWTEETQYF
J: TRBJ2-4; D: TRBD1; V: TRBV5-6; size: -; CDR3: CASSGQGTKNIQYF
J: TRBJ1-2; D: -; V: TRBV19; size: -; CDR3: CASSISPRGGRHGYTF
J: TRBJ2-1; D: TRBD2; V: TRBV27; size: once; CDR3: CASSSLAGGEQFF
J: TRBJ2-1; D: TRBD2; V: TRBV5-4; size: many; CDR3: CASRQKGGSSYNEQFF
J: TRBJ2-3; D: -; V: TRBV4-3; size: -; CDR3: CASRDNERSQYAQYF
J: TRBJ2-1; D: -; V: TRBV9; size: -; CDR3: CASSVSVSSYNEQFF
J: TRBJ2-3; D: TRBD2; V: TRBV30; size: -; CDR3: CAWSKRGATDTQYF
J: TRBJ2-1; D: TRBD2; V: TRBV29-1; size: -; CDR3: CSVALAGVGEQFF
J: TRBJ2-7; D: -; V: TRBV19; size: -; CDR3: CASSIQRGAGPSYEQYF
J: TRBJ1-5; D: -; V: TRBV7-2; size: -; CDR3: CASSRGIYSNQPQHF
J: TRBJ2-1; D: -; V: TRBV6-5; size: -; CDR3: CASRINRVSEQFF
J: TRBJ1-5; D: -; V: TRBV28; size: -; CDR3: CASRVQGNQPQHF
J: TRBJ2-1; D: -; V: TRBV12-3/TRBV12-4; size: -; CDR3: CASRPVAHNEQFF
J: TRBJ1-6; D: -; V: TRBV27; size: -; CDR3: CASARYYNSPLHF
J: TRBJ2-3; D: -; V: TRBV10-2; size: -; CDR3: CASSESHGNTDTQYF
J: TRBJ2-1; D: -; V: TRBV5-6; size: -; CDR3: CASSLVRWRTYNEQFF
J: TRBJ2-3; D: -; V: TRBV12-3/TRBV12-4; size: -; CDR3: CASSLWRTDTQYF
J: TRBJ2-3; D: TRBD1; V: TRBV18; size: -; CDR3: CASSATGGFGTDTQYF
J: TRBJ1-6; D: -; V: TRBV21-1; size: -; CDR3: CASSKRQASSYNSPLHF
J: TRBJ2-7; D: TRBD1; V: TRBV14; size: -; CDR3: CASSLPGTGGWYEQYF
J: TRBJ1-2; D: -; V: TRBV7-2; size: once; CDR3: CAIPASPGGLGGYTF
J: TRBJ1-5; D: -; V: TRBV6-1; size: -; CDR3: CASSEAWRQPQHF
J: TRBJ1-1; D: -; V: TRBV5-1; size: -; CDR3: CASSLGQGIPDVNTEAFF
J: TRBJ2-3; D: TRBD2; V: TRBV9; size: -; CDR3: CASSVVAGATDTQYF
J: TRBJ2-2; D: -; V: TRBV5-1; size: once; CDR3: CASSLAGSNGELFF
J: TRBJ2-5; D: -; V: TRBV9; size: few; CDR3: CASSVGPSQETQYF
J: TRBJ2-7; D: TRBD1; V: TRBV28; size: -; CDR3: CASSPGDSSSYEQYF
J: TRBJ1-2; D: -; V: TRBV4-3; size: -; CDR3: CASSQDRQGRYGYTF
J: TRBJ1-4; D: TRBD1; V: TRBV15; size: -; CDR3: CATSPTGGEKLFF
J: TRBJ2-7; D: TRBD1; V: TRBV6-2/TRBV6-3; size: -; CDR3: CASSYSQGAYEQYF
J: TRBJ2-1; D: TRBD1; V: TRBV4-2; size: -; CDR3: CASSPGQGIGGLSSYNEQFF
J: TRBJ2-7; D: TRBD1; V: TRBV27; size: -; CDR3: CASSKGAGTGISYEQYF
J: TRBJ1-1; D: -; V: TRBV5-1; size: -; CDR3: CASSLRGQKNTEAFF
J: TRBJ1-4; D: -; V: TRBV6-2/TRBV6-3; size: -; CDR3: CASSDSPTNEKLFF
J: TRBJ1-2; D: -; V: TRBV4-1; size: once; CDR3: CASSHRSWGGNYGYTF
J: TRBJ1-5; D: -; V: TRBV6-2/TRBV6-3; size: -; CDR3: CASSYFSPGGGNQPQHF
J: TRBJ1-1; D: -; V: TRBV28; size: -; CDR3: CASSVANTEAFF
J: TRBJ1-2; D: -; V: TRBV5-5; size: -; CDR3: CASSLGGIVNYGYTF
J: TRBJ2-1; D: TRBD1; V: TRBV28; size: -; CDR3: CASSWGIKTGVDEQFF
J: TRBJ2-7; D: TRBD1; V: TRBV9; size: -; CDR3: CASSNRDRGHEQYF
J: TRBJ2-2; D: TRBD1; V: TRBV3-1/TRBV3-2; size: -; CDR3: CASSLRDRGTGELFF
J: TRBJ2-1; D: -; V: TRBV4-3; size: -; CDR3: CASSQDWQGYNEQFF
J: TRBJ2-7; D: -; V: TRBV10-3; size: -; CDR3: CAISESTFLYEQYF
J: TRBJ1-6; D: -; V: TRBV6-6; size: -; CDR3: CASSRSGQGNSPLHF
J: TRBJ2-7; D: -; V: TRBV28; size: -; CDR3: CASVSSRGLPPYEQYF
J: TRBJ2-1; D: TRBD2; V: TRBV27; size: -; CDR3: CASSRGTSGYNEQFF
J: TRBJ1-5; D: -; V: TRBV7-8; size: -; CDR3: CASSPAGALNQPQHF
J: TRBJ1-4; D: -; V: TRBV18; size: -; CDR3: CASAGGNNEKLFF
J: TRBJ1-3; D: -; V: TRBV28; size: -; CDR3: CASSSGGSGNTIYF
J: TRBJ2-7; D: TRBD1; V: TRBV16; size: -; CDR3: CASSQGQGGEQYF
J: TRBJ1-1; D: -; V: TRBV6-5; size: -; CDR3: CASGRLSMGNTEAFF